Shown below are 9 T cell receptor beta chains from a single sample sequenced in a study of T cell repertoires in cytomegalovirus infection. TCRdb called the reads again in MiXCR, with one record for every CDR3 protein. This table holds around 440,000 distinct CDR3 sequences, approximately 10% found once. The sample consisted of PBMCs. The source is a human donor in good health (CMV status not recorded). Some clones in this sample may be carry-over from other donors' samples.

This clonotype occurred many times. The chain links TRBV27 to TRBJ2-1, with D hard to call. V was cut by 0 bases and J by 4 bases, with 10 bases left in between. Germline V gene sequence: CDR1 MNHEY, CDR2 SMNVEV (reference sequence). This CDR3 has 15 residues. For the CDR3, the DNA is TGTGCCAGCAGTTTATCGTTAGGTTTTTACAATGAGCAGTTCTTC. It is translated as CASSLSLGFYNEQFF.

A word on this clonotype: This may come from a read error, since a much larger clone is one base off. The rearrangement joins TRBV10-3 to TRBJ2-7, with no clear D. Germline values: CDR1 ENHRY, CDR2 SYGVKD. The CDR3 is made up of 14 amino acids. V was shortened by 2 bases and J by 6 bases, with 14 bases between the two germline ends. This chain's CDR3 is CAISEAISACEQYF. DNA for the CDR3: TGTGCCATCAGTGAGGCGATATCGGCCTGCGAGCAGTACTTC.

This clonotype has ten or more counts. The rearrangement joins TRBV11-2 to TRBJ1-6; no reliable D call. The V gene's germline CDR1 is SGHAT and CDR2 FQNNGV. Between the trimmed V and J ends, which lost 2 bases and 10 bases, there was a span of 12 bases. CDR3 length: 14 residues. CDR3 in amino acids: CASSLWSDKSPLHF. CDR3 sequence (DNA): TGTGCCAGCAGCTTATGGTCAGACAAATCACCCCTCCACTTT.

A few counts support this clonotype. The chain uses TRBV29-1 and TRBJ2-1, with D perhaps matching TRBD2 (5 bases). Trimming stripped 1 base from V and 6 bases from J, with 7 bases between. CDR1 is SQVTM, CDR2 ANQGSEA, per germline. This CDR3 has 12 amino acids. The CDR3 region is CSVEVRGNEQFF. The CDR3 DNA sequence: TGCAGCGTTGAAGTCCGGGGCAATGAGCAGTTCTTC.

Remarks on this clonotype: The germline gene is not matched at one end of the junction; a read error may be the cause. The chain is built from TRBV5-3 and TRBJ2-5, with D possibly matching TRBD1 (6 bases). TRBV5-3 is designated an ORF whose function remains uncertain. CDR3 length: 12 amino acids. The CDR3 reads CASSLDSETQYF. CDR3 DNA: TGTGCCAGCAGCTTGGACAGCGAGACCCAGTACTTC.

This clonotype came up a few times. The genes are TRBV28 and TRBJ2-1; 13 positions match TRBD2. With V trimmed by 5 bases and J by 4 bases, 5 bases remained unmatched. The CDR3 covers 16 residues. The germline gives CDR1 MDHEN, CDR2 SYDVKM. DNA of the CDR3: TGTGCCAGCAGTCGGACTAGCGGGAGTTTGTACAATGAGCAGTTCTTC. This sequence encodes CASSRTSGSLYNEQFF.

The table lists this clonotype with many counts. The chain's CDR3 is CSAQDSGPKNEQFF. The CDR3 DNA is TGCAGTGCTCAAGACAGCGGCCCCAAGAATGAGCAGTTCTTC. This chain links TRBV20-1 with TRBJ2-1, with D possibly being TRBD1 or TRBD2 (5 bases each). The CDR3 is made up of 14 amino acids. The germline gives CDR1 DFQATT, CDR2 SNEGSKA (reference sequence). V lost 5 bases and J lost 7, with 18 bases in between.

This clonotype came up many times. The chain couples TRBV27 to TRBJ1-2; D uncertain. Germline CDR1 is MNHEY and CDR2 is SMNVEV (reference sequence). The V gene lost 0 bases and the J gene lost 0 bases, with 2 bases spanning the gap. There are 13 residues in the CDR3. The CDR3 here is CASSLSPNYGYTF. The CDR3 coding sequence is TGTGCCAGCAGTTTATCACCTAACTATGGCTACACCTTC.

This clonotype has at least ten counts. The chain uses TRBV7-3 and TRBJ1-2; 7 nucleotides agree with TRBD1. The CDR3 consists of 15 residues. Germline trimming cut 2 bases from V and 1 base from J; bases unmatched to any gene: 4. CDR1 SGHTA and CDR2 FQGTGA come from the germline V gene. The CDR3 region has the DNA TGTGCCAGCAGCTTATTATGGGACAGTAACTATGGCTACACCTTC. Protein sequence: CASSLLWDSNYGYTF.